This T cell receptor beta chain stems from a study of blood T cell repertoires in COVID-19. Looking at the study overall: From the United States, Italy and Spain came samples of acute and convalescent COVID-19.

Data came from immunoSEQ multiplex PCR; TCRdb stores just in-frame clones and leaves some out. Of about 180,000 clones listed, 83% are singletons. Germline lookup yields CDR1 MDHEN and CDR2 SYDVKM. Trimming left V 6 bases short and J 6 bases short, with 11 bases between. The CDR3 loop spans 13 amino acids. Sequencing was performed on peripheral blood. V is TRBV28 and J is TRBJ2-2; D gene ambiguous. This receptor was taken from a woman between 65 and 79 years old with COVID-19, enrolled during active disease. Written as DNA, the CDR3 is TGTGCCAGCAGGTCCCCGGGTGCCGGGGAGCTGTTTTTT. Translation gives CASRSPGAGELFF.